The clone carrying this T cell receptor beta chain occurred once. These data are taken from a study of blood T cell repertoires in COVID-19. At the level of the study: COVID-19 samples, acute and convalescent, were from the United States, Italy and Spain. PBMCs, B-cell-depleted T cells, or T cells were the source of the cDNA or gDNA that made up the material.

Per the original methods: Estimation of nucleated cell counts relied on the amplification of reference gene primers. Assay: immunoSEQ multiplex PCR; the TCRdb copy retains only in-frame clones and omits some. V and J calls and clone size are copied from that table; D and trimming were computed from the DNA. Counted here are 55,000 to 65,000 clones, about 88% occurring once; the ten biggest clones make up about 13%. Germline assignment: CDR1 SGHRS and CDR2 YFSETQ. Trimming took off 2 bases at V and 1 base at J, with 9 bases between the two ends. This CDR3 is built from 15 residues. V and J are TRBV5-1 and TRBJ2-2; D uncertain. This TCR came from a woman aged 60-75 years with active COVID-19. Sequenced: peripheral blood. The CDR3: CASSLSTVNTGELFF. The CDR3 DNA is TGCGCCAGCAGCTTATCTACGGTGAACACCGGGGAGCTGTTTTTT.